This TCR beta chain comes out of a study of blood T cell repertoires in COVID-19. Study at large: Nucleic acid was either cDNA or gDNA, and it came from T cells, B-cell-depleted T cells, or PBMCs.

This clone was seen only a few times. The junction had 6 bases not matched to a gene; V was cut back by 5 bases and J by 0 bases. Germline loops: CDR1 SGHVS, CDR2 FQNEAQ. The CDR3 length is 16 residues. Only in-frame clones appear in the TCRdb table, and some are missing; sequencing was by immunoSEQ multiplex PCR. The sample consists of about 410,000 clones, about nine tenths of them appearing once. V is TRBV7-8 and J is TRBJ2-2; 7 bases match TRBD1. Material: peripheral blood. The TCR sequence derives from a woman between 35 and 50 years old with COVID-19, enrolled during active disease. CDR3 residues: CASSPDRVANTGELFF. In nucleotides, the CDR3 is TGTGCCAGCAGCCCCGACAGGGTCGCGAACACCGGGGAGCTGTTTTTT.